The rows below give T cell receptor beta chains drawn from one sample of a study of T-cell reconstitution after alpha-beta-depleted transplantation in children. TCRdb redid the calling of the PCR reads with MiXCR, one entry per CDR3 protein. The repertoire includes about 210,000 distinct CDR3 sequences, more than 15% of them detected once, and approximately 40% sits in the top ten. The sample in question was PBMCs, mostly from graft donor cells, obtained 360 days after TCRalphabeta/CD19-depleted stem cell transplant. These receptor sequences come from a male patient aged 2 to 9 who had a stem cell transplant for acute lymphoblastic leukemia, so the T cells may come from the graft donor. The CDR3 runs from the conserved cysteine through the conserved F or W. Fields, in order: V gene, D gene, clone size, J gene, CDR3 protein, CDR3 DNA. A D gene is named only where the DNA matches it firmly. Expanded clones get a size class; other rows say once, few or many, or leave the size out.

>TRBV2|NA|many|TRBJ1-1
CASSSDSLWAFF
TGTGCCAGCAGTTCTGACAGCCTTTGGGCTTTCTTT
>TRBV27|NA|many|TRBJ1-4
CASSLGEKLFF
TGTGCCAGCAGCTTAGGTGAAAAACTGTTTTTT
>TRBV28|TRBD1|few|TRBJ2-5
CASSAGGRETQYF
TGTGCCAGCAGCGCAGGGGGCAGGGAGACCCAGTACTTC
>TRBV7-8|TRBD1|NA|TRBJ2-5
CASSKGQGGETQYF
TGTGCCAGCAGCAAAGGACAGGGAGGAGAGACCCAGTACTTC
>TRBV5-1|NA|NA|TRBJ2-1
CASSLEGGTRGDEQFF
TGCGCCAGCAGCTTGGAGGGGGGGACCCGTGGCGATGAGCAGTTCTTC
>TRBV7-2|NA|NA|TRBJ2-7
CASSLVVGYEQYF
TGTGCCAGCAGCCTAGTGGTGGGTTACGAGCAGTACTTC
>TRBV10-3|TRBD1|few|TRBJ2-1
CAISPQGQNNEQFF
TGTGCCATCAGCCCGCAGGGACAGAACAATGAGCAGTTCTTC
>TRBV2|NA|many|TRBJ2-1
CASTPGGYNEQFF
TGTGCCAGCACTCCAGGTGGATACAATGAGCAGTTCTTC
>TRBV21-1|NA|few|TRBJ2-2
CASSKALSYRVENTGELFF
TGTGCCAGCAGCAAAGCGCTTTCCTATCGAGTTGAAAACACCGGGGAGCTGTTTTTT
>TRBV29-1|NA|NA|TRBJ2-1
CSAFRAGGGSEQFF
TGCAGCGCTTTTCGGGCGGGTGGGGGTAGTGAGCAGTTCTTC
>TRBV11-3|NA|few|TRBJ2-3
CASSKSPESTDTQYF
TGTGCCAGCAGCAAGAGCCCGGAGAGCACAGATACGCAGTATTTT
>TRBV5-1|NA|NA|TRBJ2-5
CASSFLGARQETQYF
TGCGCCAGCAGCTTCCTGGGTGCCCGCCAAGAGACCCAGTACTTC
>TRBV27|NA|NA|TRBJ2-3
CASIPGGYTDTQYF
TGTGCCAGCATTCCTGGGGGGTACACAGATACGCAGTATTTT
>TRBV18|TRBD1|NA|TRBJ2-5
CASSPLSETGSGETQYF
TGTGCCAGCTCACCACTCTCAGAGACAGGGTCTGGAGAGACCCAGTACTTC
>TRBV7-2|NA|NA|TRBJ2-6
CASSASVASGANVLTF
TGTGCCAGCAGCGCGAGTGTCGCGTCTGGGGCCAACGTCCTGACTTTC
>TRBV5-1|NA|few|TRBJ2-7
CASSLVRDSVLYEQYF
TGCGCCAGCAGCTTGGTACGGGACTCGGTCCTCTACGAGCAGTACTTC
>TRBV6-2/TRBV6-3|NA|NA|TRBJ2-7
CASSFLQGIGSYEQYF
TGTGCCAGCAGTTTCCTACAGGGAATTGGGTCCTACGAGCAGTACTTC
>TRBV11-1|NA|few|TRBJ2-1
CASSLGMTALSSYNEQFF
TGTGCCAGCAGCTTAGGAATGACAGCTTTAAGCTCCTACAATGAGCAGTTCTTC
>TRBV6-5|NA|few|TRBJ1-1
CASSTPQGNTEAFF
TGTGCCAGCAGTACTCCACAGGGGAACACTGAAGCTTTCTTT
>TRBV7-2|TRBD2|few|TRBJ2-3
CASSSGVSTDTQYF
TGTGCCAGCAGCAGCGGGGTTAGCACAGATACGCAGTATTTT
>TRBV29-1|NA|NA|TRBJ1-2
CSVEDRRRNYGYTF
TGCAGCGTTGAAGATCGTCGACGGAACTATGGCTACACCTTC
>TRBV27|TRBD1|few|TRBJ2-7
CASSLGTGRMGEQYF
TGTGCCAGCAGTTTAGGGACAGGGAGGATGGGCGAGCAGTACTTC
>TRBV20-1|TRBD1|NA|TRBJ1-3
CSAREPTGRDTIYF
TGCAGTGCTAGAGAACCGACAGGGAGAGACACCATATATTTT
>TRBV10-3|TRBD1|NA|TRBJ1-1
CAISEDRDRGMNTEAFF
TGTGCCATCAGTGAGGACCGGGACAGGGGGATGAACACTGAAGCTTTCTTT
>TRBV25-1|NA|NA|TRBJ2-1
CASSEAPQRASYNEQFF
TGTGCCAGCAGTGAAGCCCCTCAGAGGGCTTCCTACAATGAGCAGTTCTTC
>TRBV12-3/TRBV12-4|TRBD1|NA|TRBJ1-5
CASTKTGPPQHF
TGTGCCAGCACCAAGACAGGGCCGCCCCAGCATTTT
>TRBV12-3/TRBV12-4|TRBD2|few|TRBJ2-5
CASSLGEGETQYF
TGTGCCAGCAGCCTGGGGGAGGGGGAGACCCAGTACTTC
>TRBV29-1|NA|few|TRBJ2-3
CSVEEWGPDLTDTQYF
TGCAGCGTTGAAGAGTGGGGCCCTGACCTCACAGATACGCAGTATTTT
>TRBV29-1|NA|few|TRBJ1-1
CSVVGPFSDTEAFF
TGCAGCGTTGTTGGGCCCTTTTCGGACACTGAAGCTTTCTTT
>TRBV5-1|TRBD2|NA|TRBJ2-3
CASSSYPRGGAADTQYF
TGCGCCAGCAGCTCCTACCCTCGCGGGGGGGCTGCAGATACGCAGTATTTT
>TRBV10-3|TRBD1|few|TRBJ1-1
CAISDAGQGGTEAFF
TGTGCCATCAGTGATGCGGGACAGGGGGGGACTGAAGCTTTCTTT
>TRBV28|NA|few|TRBJ2-7
CASKRYEQYF
TGTGCCAGCAAGCGCTACGAGCAGTACTTC
>TRBV10-3|NA|few|TRBJ2-2
CAISQPWGSSETGELFF
TGTGCCATCAGCCAACCCTGGGGTAGCTCCGAGACCGGGGAGCTGTTTTTT
>TRBV6-1|NA|few|TRBJ1-2
CASTNGGHYGYTF
TGTGCCAGCACAAATGGGGGGCACTATGGCTACACCTTC
>TRBV3-1|NA|many|TRBJ2-2
CASSQVEGAGELFF
TGTGCCAGCAGCCAAGTCGAGGGGGCCGGGGAGCTGTTTTTT
>TRBV10-3|TRBD1|few|TRBJ1-2
CAISGRTGSNYGYTF
TGTGCCATCAGTGGAAGGACAGGGTCTAACTATGGCTACACCTTC
>TRBV7-9|NA|NA|TRBJ2-5
CASSPRREETQYF
TGTGCCAGCAGCCCCCGCAGGGAAGAGACCCAGTACTTC